The table lists the clone carrying this T cell receptor (beta chain) with a count of one. CDR1 is MRHNA and CDR2 is SNTAGT in the germline V gene. This CDR3 spans 16 amino acids. With 4 bases clipped from V and 3 bases from J, the junction kept 6 bases outside the gene matches. The data were produced by immunoSEQ multiplex PCR, yet TCRdb's version contains in-frame clones alone and is incomplete. The sample includes 60,000 to 65,000 clones, around 79% of them seen just once. These data are taken from a study of siplizumab effects on memory and regulatory T cells. The sequence was collected from a human donor in good health. The genes are TRBV6-4 and TRBJ2-2; 9 bases fit TRBD2. The sample was memory CD4+ T cells sorted from blood. The CDR3 loop reads CASSVSGGPDTGELFF. CDR3 coding DNA: TGTGCCAGCAGTGTAAGCGGGGGGCCCGACACCGGGGAGCTGTTTTTT.